This TCR beta chain originates from a study of monozygotic twins with inflammatory bowel disease. TCRdb reanalyzed the 5' RACE reads and collapses them to one entry per CDR3 protein, without DNA. This listing includes 300,000 to 450,000 distinct CDR3 sequences. As to this clonotype: Its target is not known.

CDR1 is MNHNS, CDR2 SASEGT, per germline. The CDR3 is 17 residues long. Whole-study findings and limits: Limited power may explain why concordant and discordant twins showed no difference in repertoire similarity. Those with IBD had lower TCRbeta diversity (inverse Simpson) than their healthy co-twins did.

This receptor was identified in a human donor with ulcerative colitis or Crohn's disease, or a healthy co-twin of an affected twin (not recorded which). The chain uses TRBV6-1 and TRBJ1-1; TCRdb reports TRBD1, a call that lacks DNA to check it against. Material: blood. CDR3 region: CASRGLGQALMNTEAFF.